The 24 T cell receptor beta chains below were found in one sample sequenced in a study of T cell responses to AZD1222 COVID-19 vaccine. TCRdb's copy holds only in-frame clones and misses some; the assay was immunoSEQ multiplex PCR. The sample lists 120,000 or so clones; around 91% were seen once. The input for sequencing was peripheral blood, taken on day 0 of MenACWY control vaccination. The source is an adult in good health.

The V and J genes are TRBV5-4 and TRBJ1-2, with TRBD1 matching 9 bases. The germline CDR1 and CDR2 sequences are SGHNT and YYREEE (reference sequence). The CDR3 length is 15 residues. V lost 0 bases and J lost 3; bases outside the gene matches: 3. CDR3 bases: TGTGCCAGCAGCTTGGCCAGGACAGGGGACTATGGCTACACCTTC. Translating it yields CASSLARTGDYGYTF. Full variable domain (outside the CDR3, taken from reference TRBV5-4 and TRBJ1-2): ETGVTQSPTHLIKTRGQQVTLRCSSQSGHNTVSWYQQALGQGPQFIFQYYREEENGRGNFPPRFSGLQFPNYSSELNVNALELDDSALYLCASSLARTGDYGYTFGSGTRLTVV.

The genes are TRBV5-6 and TRBJ1-2, with D unresolved. Germline V gene sequence: CDR1 SGHDT, CDR2 YYEEEE. V lost 4 bases and J 2 bases, leaving 9 bases between the germline ends. The CDR3 loop spans 13 amino acids. Here the CDR3 reads CASSPDRNYGYTF. The DNA of the CDR3 is TGTGCCAGCAGCCCCGACCGGAACTATGGCTACACCTTC. Complete variable domain (other parts from reference TRBV5-6 and TRBJ1-2): DAGVTQSPTHLIKTRGQQVTLRCSPKSGHDTVSWYQQALGQGPQFIFQYYEEEERQRGNFPDRFSGHQFPNYSSELNVNALLLGDSALYLCASSPDRNYGYTFGSGTRLTVV.

The J gene is TRBJ1-5, the V gene TRBV28, with no clear D. Between the trimmed V and J ends, which lost 3 bases and 2 bases, there was a span of 26 bases. Germline V lookup: CDR1 MDHEN, CDR2 SYDVKM. The CDR3 covers 20 residues. For the CDR3, the DNA is TGTGCCAGCAGTTTCTATCGGGGAGATAGTACGCCGGGCGGCAATCAGCCCCAGCATTTT. The encoded protein is CASSFYRGDSTPGGNQPQHF.

J is TRBJ2-1 and V is TRBV15, with 11 positions matching TRBD2. Germline V gene lookup returns CDR1 LNHNV and CDR2 YYDKDF (reference sequence). The CDR3 runs 19 residues. The V segment lost 2 bases and the J segment 5 bases; nucleotides outside the gene matches: 14. The CDR3 region is CATSRPWGLAGGMNNEQFF. The CDR3 nucleotides read TGTGCCACCAGCAGACCATGGGGTCTAGCGGGGGGTATGAACAATGAGCAGTTCTTC.

V is TRBV19 and J is TRBJ2-1, with D maybe TRBD2 (5 bases). The CDR3 has 13 residues. V dropped 6 bases and J dropped 4 bases, with 10 bases sitting between them. CDR1 is LNHDA and CDR2 is SQIVND in the germline V gene (reference sequence). The CDR3 spells CASRLDLYNEQFF. The DNA for the CDR3 is TGTGCCAGTAGATTGGACTTGTACAATGAGCAGTTCTTC.

This chain links TRBV3-1 (or the pseudogene TRBV3-2) with TRBJ2-5, with D hard to call. Germline CDR1 and CDR2: LGHDT and YNNKEL (reference sequence). V shed 1 base and J shed 3 bases, with 3 bases lying between them. CDR3 length equals 12 residues. The CDR3 nucleotides are TGTGCCAGCAGCCAAGCTGAAGAGACCCAGTACTTC. Amino acid sequence: CASSQAEETQYF.

This clone is a singleton in its sample. This chain uses TRBV7-9 with TRBJ2-5, with D tentatively TRBD1 (7 bases). CDR1 is SEHNR and CDR2 is FQNEAQ in the germline V gene (reference sequence). The CDR3 contains 16 residues. Deletions cut 0 bases from V and 2 bases from J, with 13 bases between. The CDR3 nucleotides read TGTGCCAGCAGCTTAGCCCGCGGGACAGTTCAAGAGACCCAGTACTTC. As protein: CASSLARGTVQETQYF.

The CDR3 nucleotides are TGTGCCAGCAGCTCTCCGGGACTAGCGGGAGGCACAGATACGCAGTATTTT. Translated, it gives CASSSPGLAGGTDTQYF. V usage is TRBV5-6 and J usage is TRBJ2-3, with 14 nucleotides matching TRBD2. Germline CDR1 reads SGHDT; CDR2 reads YYEEEE. J was trimmed by 1 base and V by 3 bases; bases with no gene match: 4. This CDR3 is 17 amino acids long.

This chain connects TRBV27 to TRBJ2-3, with 10 bases identical to TRBD2. This CDR3 is 18 amino acids long. Germline loops: CDR1 MNHEY, CDR2 SMNVEV (reference sequence). Trimming cost V 1 base and J 6 bases; bases outside gene matches: 13. The DNA for the CDR3 is TGTGCCAGCAGTTTATTTCCCCCTAGCGGGAGATTGGGGGATACGCAGTATTTT. Translating gives CASSLFPPSGRLGDTQYF.

The chain combines TRBV2 with TRBJ2-1; 10 bases are shared with TRBD2. J was trimmed by 3 bases and V by 6 bases; bases with no gene match: 8. CDR3 size: 16 residues. Germline-derived CDR1 and CDR2 are SNHLY and FYNNEI. CDR3 in amino acids: CASRGMTSGFYNEQFF. In nucleotides, the CDR3 is TGTGCCAGCAGAGGTATGACTAGCGGGTTCTACAATGAGCAGTTCTTC.

The chain joins TRBV4-3 to TRBJ2-1, with D perhaps matching TRBD2 (5 bases). The CDR3 sequence is 12 residues long. CDR1 is LGHNA, CDR2 YSLEER, per germline. The ends were cut back, 2 bases at V and 12 bases at J, with 11 bases in the middle. The CDR3 here is CASSQSGWRQFF. CDR3 bases: TGCGCCAGCAGCCAATCGGGATGGAGGCAGTTCTTC.

The gene calls are TRBV30 and TRBJ1-1, with 12 positions matching TRBD1. Germline V gene lookup returns CDR1 GTSNPN and CDR2 SVGIG (reference sequence). This CDR3 is built from 20 residues. V was clipped by 4 bases and J by 1 base; unmatched bases: 19. The CDR3 sequence is CAWNVRPGTGGFATNTEAFF. CDR3 nucleotide sequence: TGTGCCTGGAACGTACGGCCCGGGACAGGGGGCTTCGCAACGAACACTGAAGCTTTCTTT.

The V and J genes are TRBV28 and TRBJ2-5, with 7 nucleotides matching TRBD1. Germline V CDR1 and CDR2: MDHEN, SYDVKM. V gave up 7 bases and J gave up 4 bases; unmatched junction bases: 6. The CDR3 has 13 amino acids. The CDR3 here is CASKGGAGETQYF. In DNA form, the CDR3 reads TGTGCCAGCAAAGGGGGCGCGGGAGAGACCCAGTACTTC.

The V and J genes are TRBV5-1 and TRBJ1-5; a possible D gene is TRBD1 (5 bases). The CDR3 spans 15 residues. CDR1 and CDR2 from the germline V gene are SGHRS and YFSETQ. Trimming took off 0 bases at V and 3 bases at J, with 10 bases between the two ends. The CDR3 region is CASSLAGGDNQPQHF. CDR3 nucleotides: TGCGCCAGCAGCTTGGCGGGAGGGGACAATCAGCCCCAGCATTTT.

The rearrangement joins TRBV6-4 to TRBJ2-1; TRBD1 might be the D (6 bases). The CDR3 runs 12 residues. Germline CDR1 is MRHNA and CDR2 is SNTAGT. V was cut by 10 bases and J by 9 bases, with 16 bases left in between. As DNA, the CDR3 is TGTGCCACGTCACCTCAGGGGACTGAGCAGTTCTTC. This translates into CATSPQGTEQFF.

The chain joins TRBV4-2 to TRBJ1-6; no reliable D call. Germline lookup yields CDR1 LGHNA and CDR2 YNFKEQ. Between the trimmed V and J ends, which lost 5 bases and 0 bases, there was a span of 17 bases. The CDR3 runs 18 residues. The CDR3 DNA reads as TGTGCCAGCAGCGTTAACCTGGACGGAAGCTCCTATAATTCACCCCTCCACTTT. Amino acids: CASSVNLDGSSYNSPLHF.

The CDR3 DNA is TGTGCCAGCAGCCAGGGGCAGGCATCAACTAATGAAAAACTGTTTTTT. Amino acids: CASSQGQASTNEKLFF. The J gene is TRBJ1-4, the V gene TRBV4-2, with D perhaps TRBD1 (5 bases). Trimming stripped 3 bases from V and 0 bases from J, with 11 bases between. The CDR3 has 16 amino acids. Germline V lookup: CDR1 LGHNA, CDR2 YNFKEQ.

V and J are TRBV28 and TRBJ2-1; D may be TRBD2 (5 bases). Germline V gene data show CDR1 as MDHEN and CDR2 as SYDVKM. The length of the CDR3 is 15 residues. With 2 bases removed from V and 5 bases from J, the gap between germline ends came to 13 bases. The CDR3, as DNA: TGTGCCAGCAGTTTAGGAGGTGGGCCGAACAATGAGCAGTTCTTC. This sequence encodes CASSLGGGPNNEQFF.

The chain employs TRBV24-1 and TRBJ2-1; 8 bases fit TRBD2. Germline V lookup: CDR1 KGHDR, CDR2 SFDVKD. The CDR3 is 14 amino acids. With 11 bases clipped from V and 5 bases from J, the junction kept 10 bases outside the gene matches. The CDR3 loop reads CASNGGLGNNEQFF. The CDR3 bases are TGTGCCAGCAATGGGGGACTAGGAAACAATGAGCAGTTCTTC.

The rearrangement joins TRBV28 to TRBJ1-2; possible D gene TRBD1, 5 bases. V dropped 5 bases and J dropped 8 bases, with 21 bases sitting between them. This CDR3 region has 15 residues. From germline, CDR1 is MDHEN and CDR2 SYDVKM. CDR3 DNA sequence: TGTGCCAGCAGTGCCCGGGACCGCCCTCTCCGGGGCTACACCTTC. This translates into CASSARDRPLRGYTF.

The gene calls are TRBV2 and TRBJ1-2; 7 nucleotides match TRBD1. CDR1 and CDR2 from the germline V gene are SNHLY and FYNNEI. The V gene end was trimmed by 5 bases and the J gene end by 6 bases; junction bases not matched to a gene: 6. The CDR3 is 13 residues long. Here the CDR3 DNA reads TGTGCCAGCAGTACAGGGGAGGTCAATGGCTACACCTTC. Translated, it gives CASSTGEVNGYTF.

The V and J genes are TRBV3-1 (or the pseudogene TRBV3-2) and TRBJ1-3; D call uncertain. In germline, CDR1 is LGHDT, CDR2 YNNKEL (reference sequence). V shed 0 bases and J shed 0 bases, with 12 bases lying between them. CDR3 length equals 17 residues. Here the CDR3 DNA reads TGTGCCAGCAGCCAAGACCGGAGTAGGTCCTCTGGAAACACCATATATTTT. Translation gives CASSQDRSRSSGNTIYF.

The chain uses TRBV19 and TRBJ1-4, with 12 positions matching TRBD1. Losses at the gene ends were 10 bases for V and 7 bases for J; bases not matched to a gene: 7. The CDR3 covers 14 residues. Germline V lookup: CDR1 LNHDA, CDR2 SQIVND (reference sequence). The CDR3 is CATRDRGLFEKLFF. For the CDR3, the DNA is TGTGCCACCCGGGACAGGGGGCTTTTTGAAAAACTGTTTTTT.

The CDR3, as DNA: TGTGCCAGCAGCCTAGAGACAGGAGAGAACACTGAAGCTTTCTTT. Amino acid sequence: CASSLETGENTEAFF. V usage is TRBV7-9 and J usage is TRBJ1-1; D is perhaps TRBD1 (6 bases). In germline, CDR1 is SEHNR, CDR2 FQNEAQ (reference sequence). The ends were cut back, 5 bases at V and 1 base at J, with 14 bases in the middle. This CDR3 has 15 amino acids.